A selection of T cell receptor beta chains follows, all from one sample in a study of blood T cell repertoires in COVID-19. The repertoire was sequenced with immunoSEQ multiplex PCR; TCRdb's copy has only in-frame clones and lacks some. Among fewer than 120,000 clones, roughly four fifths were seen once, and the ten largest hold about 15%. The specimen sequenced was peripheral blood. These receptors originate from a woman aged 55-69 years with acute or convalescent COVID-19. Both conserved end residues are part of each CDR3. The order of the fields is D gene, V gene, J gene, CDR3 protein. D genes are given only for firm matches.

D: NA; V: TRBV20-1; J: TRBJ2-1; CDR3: CSASKGVARYNEQFF
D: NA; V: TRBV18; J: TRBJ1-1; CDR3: CASSPRAGMNTEAFF
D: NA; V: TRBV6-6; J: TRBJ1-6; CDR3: CASSLRDILTGSPLHF
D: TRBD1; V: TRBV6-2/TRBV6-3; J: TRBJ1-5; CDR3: CASSPYGQGISQPQHF
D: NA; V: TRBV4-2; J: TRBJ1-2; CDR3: CASSRQNSYGYTF
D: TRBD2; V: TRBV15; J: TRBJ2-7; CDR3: CATSRVLAHEQYF
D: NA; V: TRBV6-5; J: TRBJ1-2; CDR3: CASSPTGYGYTF
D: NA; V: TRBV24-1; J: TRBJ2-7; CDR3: CATSNRGEQYF
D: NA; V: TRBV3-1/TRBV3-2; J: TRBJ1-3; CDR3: CASSLGAGNTIYF
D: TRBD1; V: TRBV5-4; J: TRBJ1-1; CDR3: CASSEQGKAFF
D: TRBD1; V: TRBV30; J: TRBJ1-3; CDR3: CAWSGDSPFETGNTIYF
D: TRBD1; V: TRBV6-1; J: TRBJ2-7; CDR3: CASSDKRGLGEQYF
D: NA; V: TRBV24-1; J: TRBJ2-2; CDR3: CATETGDTGELFF
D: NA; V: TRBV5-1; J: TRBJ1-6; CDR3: CASSLTGSDSPLHF
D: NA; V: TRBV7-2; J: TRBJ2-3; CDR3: CASSSQSGVLGYF
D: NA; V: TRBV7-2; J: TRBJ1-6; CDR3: CASSSRGGGLGHSPLHF
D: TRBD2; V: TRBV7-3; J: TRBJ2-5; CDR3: CASSPGLAGGSKETQYF
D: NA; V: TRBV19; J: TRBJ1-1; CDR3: CASRATGHTEAFF
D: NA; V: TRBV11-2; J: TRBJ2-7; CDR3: CASSLAPTSFYEQYF
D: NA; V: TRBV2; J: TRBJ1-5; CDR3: CASSEFGGYSNQPQHF
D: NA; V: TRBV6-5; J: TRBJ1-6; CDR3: CASSYSGGRLSLHF
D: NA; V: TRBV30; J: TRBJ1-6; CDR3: CASRAGSSYNSPLHF
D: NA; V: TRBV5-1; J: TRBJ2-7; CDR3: CASSLGAGLSEQYF
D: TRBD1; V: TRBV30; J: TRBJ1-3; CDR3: CAWSAWTGPGNTIYF
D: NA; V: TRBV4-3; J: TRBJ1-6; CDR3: CASSQDRARYSPLHF
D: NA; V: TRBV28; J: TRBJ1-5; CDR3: CASTLTMGPQHF
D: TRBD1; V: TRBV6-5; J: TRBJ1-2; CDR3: CASSYGQGDGYTF
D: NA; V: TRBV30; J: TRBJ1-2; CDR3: CAWSVPQVDGYTF
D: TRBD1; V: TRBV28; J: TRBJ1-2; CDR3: CASTYLAGTGFGGYTF
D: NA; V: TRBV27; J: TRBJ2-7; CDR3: CASSLVQGREQYF
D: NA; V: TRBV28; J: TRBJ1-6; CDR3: CASSFPGASPLHF
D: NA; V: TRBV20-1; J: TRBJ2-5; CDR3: CSALGGETQYF
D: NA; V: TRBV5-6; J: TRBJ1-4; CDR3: CASSLAASGGEKLFF
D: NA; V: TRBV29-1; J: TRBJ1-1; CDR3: CSVKKAAGTEAFF
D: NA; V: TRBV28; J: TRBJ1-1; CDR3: CASSWAPPEAFF
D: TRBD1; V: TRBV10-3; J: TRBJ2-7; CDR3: CAIRGQEASEQYF
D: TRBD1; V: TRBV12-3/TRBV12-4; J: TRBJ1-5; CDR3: CASTGGTYQPQHF
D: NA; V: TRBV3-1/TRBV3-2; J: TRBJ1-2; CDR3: CASSQQGTQNYGYTF
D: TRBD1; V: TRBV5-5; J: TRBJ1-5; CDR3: CASSSTGGNSNQPQHF
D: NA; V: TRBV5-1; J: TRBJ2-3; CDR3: CASGEETDTQYF
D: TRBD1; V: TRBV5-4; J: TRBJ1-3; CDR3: CASSFLSGGGGNTIYF
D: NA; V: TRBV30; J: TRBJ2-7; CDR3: CAWRIGGRNNEQYF
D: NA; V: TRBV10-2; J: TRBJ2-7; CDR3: CASSDRGLPSYEQYF
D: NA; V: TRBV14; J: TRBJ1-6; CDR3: CASSLDLFAPLHF
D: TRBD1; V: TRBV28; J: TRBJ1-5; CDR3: CASSLSNRGSDQPQHF
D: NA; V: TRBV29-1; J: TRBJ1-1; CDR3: CSVGAGEAFF
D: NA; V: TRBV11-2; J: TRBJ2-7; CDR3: CASSLRGGYEQYF
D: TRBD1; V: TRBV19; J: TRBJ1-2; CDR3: CASSIVSGGAYGYTF